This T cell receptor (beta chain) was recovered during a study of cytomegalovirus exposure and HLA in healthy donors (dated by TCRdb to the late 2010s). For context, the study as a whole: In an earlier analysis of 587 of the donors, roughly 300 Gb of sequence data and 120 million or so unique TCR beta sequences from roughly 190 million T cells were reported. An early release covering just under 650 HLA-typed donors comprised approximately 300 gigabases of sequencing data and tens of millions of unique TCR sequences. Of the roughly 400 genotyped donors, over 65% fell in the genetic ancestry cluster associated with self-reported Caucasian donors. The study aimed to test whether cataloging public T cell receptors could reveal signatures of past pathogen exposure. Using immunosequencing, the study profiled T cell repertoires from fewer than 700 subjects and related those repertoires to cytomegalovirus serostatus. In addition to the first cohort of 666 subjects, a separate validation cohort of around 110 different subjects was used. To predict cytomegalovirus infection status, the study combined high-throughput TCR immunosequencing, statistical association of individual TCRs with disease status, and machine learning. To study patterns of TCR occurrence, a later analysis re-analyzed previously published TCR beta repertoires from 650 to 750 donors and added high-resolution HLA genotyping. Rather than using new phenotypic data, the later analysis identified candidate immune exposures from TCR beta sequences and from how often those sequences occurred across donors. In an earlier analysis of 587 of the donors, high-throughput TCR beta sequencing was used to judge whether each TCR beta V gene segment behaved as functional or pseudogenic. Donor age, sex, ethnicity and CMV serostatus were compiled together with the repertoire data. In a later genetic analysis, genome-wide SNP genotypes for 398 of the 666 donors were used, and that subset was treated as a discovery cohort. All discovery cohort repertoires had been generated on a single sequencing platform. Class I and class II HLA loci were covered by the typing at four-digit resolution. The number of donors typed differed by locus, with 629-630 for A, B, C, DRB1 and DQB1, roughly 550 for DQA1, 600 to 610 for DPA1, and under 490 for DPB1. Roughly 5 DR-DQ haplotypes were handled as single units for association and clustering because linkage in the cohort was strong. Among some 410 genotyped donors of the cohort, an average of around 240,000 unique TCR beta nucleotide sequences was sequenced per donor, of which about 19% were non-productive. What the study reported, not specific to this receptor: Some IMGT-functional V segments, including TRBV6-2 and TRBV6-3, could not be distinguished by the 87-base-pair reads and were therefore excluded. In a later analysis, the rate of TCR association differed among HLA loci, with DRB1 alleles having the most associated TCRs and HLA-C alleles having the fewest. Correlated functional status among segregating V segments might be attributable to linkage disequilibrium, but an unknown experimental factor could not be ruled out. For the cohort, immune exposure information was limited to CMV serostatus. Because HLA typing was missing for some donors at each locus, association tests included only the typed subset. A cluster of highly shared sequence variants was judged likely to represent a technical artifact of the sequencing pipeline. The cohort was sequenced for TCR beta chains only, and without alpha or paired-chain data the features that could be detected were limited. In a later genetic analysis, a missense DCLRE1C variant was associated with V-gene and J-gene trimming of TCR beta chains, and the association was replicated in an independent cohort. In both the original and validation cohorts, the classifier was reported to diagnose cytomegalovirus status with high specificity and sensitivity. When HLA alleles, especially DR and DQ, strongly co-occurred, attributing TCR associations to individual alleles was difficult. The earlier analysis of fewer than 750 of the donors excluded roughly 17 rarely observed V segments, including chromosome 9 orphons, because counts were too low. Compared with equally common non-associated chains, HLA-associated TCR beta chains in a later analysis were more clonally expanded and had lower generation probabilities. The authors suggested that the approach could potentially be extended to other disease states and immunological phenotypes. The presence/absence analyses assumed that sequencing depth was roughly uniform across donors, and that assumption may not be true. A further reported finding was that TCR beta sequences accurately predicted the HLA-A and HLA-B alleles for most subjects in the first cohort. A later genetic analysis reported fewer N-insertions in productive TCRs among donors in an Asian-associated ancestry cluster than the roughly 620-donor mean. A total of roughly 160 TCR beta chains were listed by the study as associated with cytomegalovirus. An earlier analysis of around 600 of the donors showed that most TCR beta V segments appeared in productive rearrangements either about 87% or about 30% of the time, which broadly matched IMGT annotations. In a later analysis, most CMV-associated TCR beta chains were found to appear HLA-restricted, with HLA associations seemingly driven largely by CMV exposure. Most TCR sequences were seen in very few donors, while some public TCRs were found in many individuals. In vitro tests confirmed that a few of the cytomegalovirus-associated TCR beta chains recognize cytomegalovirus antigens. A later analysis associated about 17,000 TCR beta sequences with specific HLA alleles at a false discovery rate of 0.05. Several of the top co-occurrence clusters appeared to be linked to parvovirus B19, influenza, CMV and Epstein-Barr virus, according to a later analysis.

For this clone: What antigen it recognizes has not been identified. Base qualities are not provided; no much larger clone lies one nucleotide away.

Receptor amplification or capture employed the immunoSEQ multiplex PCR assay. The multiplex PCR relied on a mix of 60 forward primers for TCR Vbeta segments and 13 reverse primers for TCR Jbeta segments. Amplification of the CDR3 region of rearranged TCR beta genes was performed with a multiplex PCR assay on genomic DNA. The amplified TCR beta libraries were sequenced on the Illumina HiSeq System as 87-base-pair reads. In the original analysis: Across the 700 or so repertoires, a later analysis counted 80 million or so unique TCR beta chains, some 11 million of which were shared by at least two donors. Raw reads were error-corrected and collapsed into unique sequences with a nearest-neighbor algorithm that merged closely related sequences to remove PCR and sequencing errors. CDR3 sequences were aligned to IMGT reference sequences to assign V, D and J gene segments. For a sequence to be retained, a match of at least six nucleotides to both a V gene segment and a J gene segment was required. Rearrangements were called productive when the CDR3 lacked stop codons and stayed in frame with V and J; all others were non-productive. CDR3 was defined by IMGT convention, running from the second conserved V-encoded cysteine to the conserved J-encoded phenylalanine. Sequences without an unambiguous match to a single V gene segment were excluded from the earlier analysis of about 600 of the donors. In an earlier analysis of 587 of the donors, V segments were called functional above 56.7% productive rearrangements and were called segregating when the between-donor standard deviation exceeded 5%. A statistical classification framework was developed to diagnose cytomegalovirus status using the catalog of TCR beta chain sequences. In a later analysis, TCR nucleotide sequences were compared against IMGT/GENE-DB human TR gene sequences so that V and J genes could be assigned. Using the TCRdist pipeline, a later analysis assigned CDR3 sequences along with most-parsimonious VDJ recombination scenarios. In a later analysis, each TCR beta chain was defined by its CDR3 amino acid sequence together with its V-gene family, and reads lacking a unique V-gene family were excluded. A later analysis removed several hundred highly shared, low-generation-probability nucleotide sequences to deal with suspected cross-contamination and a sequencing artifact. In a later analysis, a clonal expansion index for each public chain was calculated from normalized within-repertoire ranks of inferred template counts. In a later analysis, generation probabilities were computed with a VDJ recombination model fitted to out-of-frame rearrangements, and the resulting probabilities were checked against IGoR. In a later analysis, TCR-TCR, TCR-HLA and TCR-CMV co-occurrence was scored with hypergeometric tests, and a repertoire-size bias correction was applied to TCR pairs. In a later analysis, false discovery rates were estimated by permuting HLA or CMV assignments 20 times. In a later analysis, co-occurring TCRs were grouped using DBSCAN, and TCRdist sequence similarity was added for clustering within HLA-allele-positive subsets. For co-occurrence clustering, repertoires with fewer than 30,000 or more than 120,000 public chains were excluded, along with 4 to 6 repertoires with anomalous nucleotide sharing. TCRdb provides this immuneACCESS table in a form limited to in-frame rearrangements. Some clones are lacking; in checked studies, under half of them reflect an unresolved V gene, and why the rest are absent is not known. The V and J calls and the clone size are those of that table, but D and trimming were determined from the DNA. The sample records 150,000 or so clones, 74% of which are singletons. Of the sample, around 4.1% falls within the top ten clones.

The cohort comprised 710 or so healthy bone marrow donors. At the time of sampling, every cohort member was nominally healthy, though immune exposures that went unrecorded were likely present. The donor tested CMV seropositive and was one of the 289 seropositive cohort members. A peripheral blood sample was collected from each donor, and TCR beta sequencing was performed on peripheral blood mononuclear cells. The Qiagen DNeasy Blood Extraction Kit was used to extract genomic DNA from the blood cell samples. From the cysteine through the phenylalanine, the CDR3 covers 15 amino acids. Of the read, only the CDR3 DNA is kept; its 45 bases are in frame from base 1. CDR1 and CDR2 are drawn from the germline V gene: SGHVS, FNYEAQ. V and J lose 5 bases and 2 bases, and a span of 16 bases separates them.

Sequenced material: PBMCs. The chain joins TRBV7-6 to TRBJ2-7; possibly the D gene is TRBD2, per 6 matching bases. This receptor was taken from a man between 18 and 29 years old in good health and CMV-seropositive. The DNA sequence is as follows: TGTGCCAGCAGCCCCTCTCGGGACTCCCCCTACGAGCAGTACTTC. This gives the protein CASSPSRDSPYEQYF.